Shown below are 7 T cell receptor beta chains from a single sample sequenced in a study of B cell selection in AIRE deficiency (dated by TCRdb to between 2017 and 2020). Regulatory T cells were sorted as cells that were CD4+CD25hiCD127low/negative. Libraries came from the immunoSEQ multiplex PCR assay. Imported from immuneACCESS, the table was reduced by TCRdb to in-frame sequences with V and J called. These copies leave out some clones; in studies compared against another copy, an unresolved V gene accounts for under half, and the cause of the remainder is not known. The sample table shows tens of thousands of clones, and about 93% are seen once. The ten largest clonotypes hold roughly 1.5% of the sample. The sequencing sample was made of CD4+CD25+ Tregs sorted from PBMCs. Receptors originate from a human donor in good health.

This clone was counted between two and nine times. The chain employs TRBV4-3 and TRBJ1-2, with 8 bases identical to TRBD1. This CDR3 is 14 amino acids long. Losses at the gene ends were 5 bases for V and 6 bases for J; bases not matched to a gene: 8. Germline V gene lookup returns CDR1 LGHNA and CDR2 YSLEER. For the CDR3, the DNA is TGCGCCAGCAGCACCAGGGGGCTCATAGATGGCTACACCTTC. Translating it yields CASSTRGLIDGYTF.

This rearrangement joins TRBV5-4 to TRBJ2-1, with 14 bases identical to TRBD2. V lost 4 bases, J lost 6 bases, and 3 bases stayed unmatched. Germline CDR1 is SGHNT and CDR2 is YYREEE (reference sequence). The CDR3 has 15 residues. CDR3 coding DNA: TGTGCCAGCAGCCTGGGACTAGCGGGAGCCAATGAGCAGTTCTTC. Encoded protein: CASSLGLAGANEQFF.

This clone was found once. The rearrangement joins TRBV6-6 to TRBJ1-1, with a weak D call TRBD1 (6 bases). CDR1 is MNHNY and CDR2 is SVGAGI in the germline V gene (reference sequence). With 2 bases removed from V and 12 bases from J, the gap between germline ends came to 16 bases. The CDR3 length is 13 residues. CDR3 region: CASSYRQQGRTFF. Written as DNA, the CDR3 is TGTGCCAGCAGTTACCGGCAACAGGGTAGAACTTTCTTT.

This sequence joins TRBV5-6 and TRBJ2-1; D uncertain. CDR1 SGHDT and CDR2 YYEEEE come from the germline V gene. V lost 1 base to trimming and J lost 10 bases, with 6 bases between them. The CDR3 is 11 amino acids. CDR3 residues: CASSLWGEQFF. As DNA, the CDR3 is TGTGCCAGCAGCTTGTGGGGAGAGCAGTTCTTC.

This chain connects TRBV6-5 to TRBJ2-3; D unclear. V was pared by 5 bases and J by 6 bases, with 12 bases between. The CDR3 contains 13 residues. Germline values: CDR1 MNHEY, CDR2 SVGAGI. The CDR3 region has the DNA TGTGCCAGCAGTATTCAGCCCTGGGATACGCAGTATTTT. Amino acids: CASSIQPWDTQYF.

The J gene is TRBJ2-2, the V gene TRBV11-3; D not resolved. V dropped 0 bases and J dropped 5 bases, with 7 bases sitting between them. CDR3 length: 14 amino acids. Per germline, CDR1 SGHNT and CDR2 YENEEA. CDR3 residues: CASSLEAQTGELFF. In DNA, the CDR3 is TGTGCCAGCAGCTTAGAGGCGCAGACCGGGGAGCTGTTTTTT.

The J gene is TRBJ2-5, the V gene TRBV6-6, with a possible D match to TRBD1 (5 bases). The CDR3 totals 14 residues. In germline, CDR1 is MNHNY, CDR2 SVGAGI (reference sequence). The V gene lost 4 bases and the J gene lost 0 bases, with 9 bases spanning the gap. The CDR3 nucleotides are TGTGCCAGCAGTTCCAGGGTGTACCAAGAGACCCAGTACTTC. Protein: CASSSRVYQETQYF.